What follows are 25 T cell receptor beta chains derived from one specimen sequenced in a study of Graves' ophthalmopathy and Graves' hyperthyroidism. For repertoire sequencing, the TCR beta CDR3 regions were amplified from RNA transcripts. The workflow started with a first-round RT-PCR run with HTBI primers and then moved on to a second-round multiplex PCR. TCRdb passed the multiplex PCR reads through MiXCR, listing each CDR3 protein once. The data show hundreds of thousands of distinct CDR3 sequences, with approximately 21% seen just once and around 3% held by the top ten. The source material was peripheral blood. The receptors derive from a woman under 30 with stable Graves' hyperthyroidism.

This clonotype was detected many times. This chain uses TRBV11-2 with TRBJ2-5; a possible D gene is TRBD1 (5 bases). V shed 5 bases and J shed 1 base, with 14 bases lying between them. Germline CDR1 reads SGHAT; CDR2 reads FQNNGV. The CDR3 consists of 15 residues. CDR3 region: CASSPITGRQETQYF. CDR3 bases: TGTGCCAGCAGCCCTATTACAGGACGCCAAGAGACCCAGTACTTC. Looking up the rest from reference TRBV11-2 and TRBJ2-5 gives the full variable domain: EAGVAQSPRYKIIEKRQSVAFWCNPISGHATLYWYQQILGQGPKLLIQFQNNGVVDDSQLPKDRFSAERLKGVDSTLKIQPAKLEDSAVYLCASSPITGRQETQYFGPGTRLLVL.

In its sample, this clonotype was seen many times. The chain joins TRBV7-6 to TRBJ1-3; no clear D gene. The CDR3 spans 14 residues. Germline V gene sequence: CDR1 SGHVS, CDR2 FNYEAQ. The ends were cut back, 5 bases at V and 0 bases at J, with 8 bases in the middle. CDR3 sequence: CASSMVGSGNTIYF. The CDR3 DNA reads TGTGCCAGCAGCATGGTCGGCTCTGGAAACACCATATATTTT.

This clonotype has at least ten counts. The chain employs TRBV7-2 and TRBJ2-7, with 10 bases identical to TRBD2. Germline V gives CDR1 SGHTA, CDR2 FQGNSA. V lost 4 bases, J lost 2 bases, and 5 bases stayed unmatched. This CDR3 has 15 residues. CDR3 protein: CASSSTSGTAYEQYF. CDR3 in DNA: TGTGCCAGCAGCTCAACTAGCGGGACCGCCTACGAGCAGTACTTC.

This clonotype was observed at least ten times. The chain has TRBV6-1 and TRBJ2-1; D is unclear. Trimming pared 5 bases from V and 6 bases from J, leaving 11 bases between. This CDR3 region has 13 residues. CDR1 is MNHNS and CDR2 is SASEGT in the germline V gene. The CDR3 region is CASSTNGGNEQFF. The DNA of the CDR3 is TGTGCCAGCAGTACTAACGGCGGCAATGAGCAGTTCTTC.

V is TRBV6-2 or TRBV6-3 and J is TRBJ2-7, with 8 bases matching TRBD2. Losses at the gene ends were 6 bases for V and 6 bases for J; bases not matched to a gene: 10. The CDR3 covers 14 residues. Looked up from germline, CDR1 is MNHEY and CDR2 is SVGEGT. This chain's CDR3 is CASRASGSPREQYF. CDR3 in DNA: TGTGCCAGCAGAGCCAGCGGGAGCCCGCGCGAGCAGTACTTC.

In this sample, this clonotype turned up many times. This chain joins TRBV11-1 and TRBJ2-7; a possible D gene is TRBD1 (6 bases). CDR1 is SGHAT and CDR2 is FQDESV in the germline V gene (reference sequence). Trimming removed 1 base at V and 5 bases at J, with 21 bases between. The CDR3 loop spans 17 amino acids. The chain's CDR3 is CASSLDATGYGWNEQYF. CDR3 nucleotide sequence: TGTGCCAGCAGCTTAGATGCCACAGGGTACGGCTGGAACGAGCAGTACTTC.

This clonotype was found a few times. V usage is TRBV12-3 or TRBV12-4 and J usage is TRBJ2-7; the D gene could be TRBD1 or TRBD2 (5 bases each). Trimming removed 3 bases from V and 1 base from J, with 10 bases in between. The CDR3 is 14 amino acids. CDR3 residues: CASSLRDASYEQYF. The CDR3 bases are TGTGCCAGCAGTTTGAGGGACGCATCCTACGAGCAGTACTTC.

This clonotype appeared many times. The V call is TRBV20-1, the J call TRBJ1-2; possibly TRBD1 for D (5 bases). The germline V gene encodes CDR1 DFQATT and CDR2 SNEGSKA (reference sequence). Trimming pared 1 base from V and 4 bases from J, leaving 13 bases between. CDR3 length equals 14 residues. CDR3 amino acids: CSARGPGRTYGYTF. The DNA for the CDR3 is TGCAGTGCTAGAGGTCCGGGACGGACCTATGGCTACACCTTC.

At least ten counts were recorded for this clonotype. V usage is TRBV12-3 or TRBV12-4 and J usage is TRBJ2-6, with 7 positions matching TRBD1. V gave up 7 bases and J gave up 3 bases; unmatched junction bases: 6. The CDR3 loop spans 15 amino acids. CDR3 bases: TGTGCCAGCACCCCGACAGGGAGTGGGGCCAACGTCCTGACTTTC. Translation: CASTPTGSGANVLTF.

This clonotype was counted between two and nine times. This chain links TRBV28 with TRBJ1-5; D gene uncertain. Germline V CDR1 and CDR2: MDHEN, SYDVKM. V lost 3 bases to trimming and J lost 4 bases, with 13 bases between them. The CDR3 has 15 residues. DNA for the CDR3: TGTGCCAGCAGTTTTATTTGGGCTTCTAATCAGCCCCAGCATTTT. Its protein product is CASSFIWASNQPQHF.

This clonotype was observed at least ten times. The rearrangement joins TRBV6-2 or TRBV6-3 to TRBJ1-2; D unclear. Deletions cut 0 bases from V and 9 bases from J, with 11 bases between. The length of the CDR3 is 13 residues. Germline values: CDR1 MNHEY, CDR2 SVGEGT. CDR3 loop: CASSYSNLRSYTF. The CDR3 nucleotides are TGTGCCAGCAGTTACTCAAACCTAAGGAGCTACACCTTC.

This clonotype was seen only a few times. The chain joins TRBV28 to TRBJ1-3, with D maybe TRBD1 (5 bases). This CDR3 is built from 14 residues. Per the germline V gene, CDR1 is MDHEN and CDR2 is SYDVKM. Trimming shortened V by 5 bases and J by 2 bases, and 10 bases separated the two germline ends. CDR3 sequence reads: CASSPQGTGNTIYF. The CDR3 nucleotides are TGTGCCAGCAGTCCCCAGGGCACTGGAAACACCATATATTTT.

V usage is TRBV30 and J usage is TRBJ1-2; D possibly corresponds to TRBD1 (6 bases). The germline V and J ends were trimmed by 1 base and 5 bases, with 14 bases remaining between them. This CDR3 region has 14 residues. Germline CDR1 is GTSNPN and CDR2 is SVGIG (reference sequence). The CDR3 DNA sequence: TGTGCCTGGAGTGCCCGGACAGCTGAATATGGCTACACCTTC. It is translated as CAWSARTAEYGYTF.

This chain links TRBV12-3 or TRBV12-4 with TRBJ1-5; no definite D call. Trimming stripped 3 bases from V and 0 bases from J, with 6 bases between. The CDR3 is 14 residues long. The CDR3 DNA reads as TGTGCCAGCAGTTTGGATCATAGCAATCAGCCCCAGCATTTT. Protein sequence: CASSLDHSNQPQHF.

This clonotype was found many times. This CDR3 reads CASSSGNVGETQYF. The DNA of the CDR3 is TGCGCCAGCAGCTCAGGAAACGTCGGGGAGACCCAGTACTTC. The rearrangement uses TRBV5-1 and TRBJ2-5; D ambiguous. CDR1 and CDR2 from the germline V gene are SGHRS and YFSETQ. The length of the CDR3 is 14 residues. Trimming took 3 bases from V and 5 from J, leaving 14 bases between them.

The J gene is TRBJ2-2, the V gene TRBV30; D unclear. The V gene lost 3 bases and the J gene lost 6 bases, with 11 bases spanning the gap. The germline V gene has CDR1 GTSNPN and CDR2 SVGIG (reference sequence). This CDR3 contains 13 residues. In DNA, the CDR3 is TGTGCCTGGAGCATGAATAGGCCCGGGGAGCTGTTTTTT. Protein sequence: CAWSMNRPGELFF.

Many counts were recorded for this clonotype. The V gene is TRBV11-3, the J gene TRBJ1-1, with 10 bases that match TRBD1. CDR1 is SGHNT and CDR2 is YENEEA in the germline V gene. Trimming removed 4 bases from V and 8 bases from J; junction bases left unmatched: 4. This CDR3 has 13 residues. In DNA form, the CDR3 reads TGTGCCAGCAGCTCATGGACAGGGGGAGAAGCTTTCTTT. Protein sequence: CASSSWTGGEAFF.

The chain combines TRBV6-1 with TRBJ1-2, with D possibly being TRBD1 (5 bases). Between the trimmed V and J ends, which lost 7 bases and 8 bases, there was a span of 20 bases. The CDR3 length is 14 residues. Per germline, CDR1 MNHNS and CDR2 SASEGT. For the CDR3, the DNA is TGTGCCAGCACTGGGCGGGGACTCGTATACGGCTACACCTTC. It specifies CASTGRGLVYGYTF.

The V and J genes are TRBV12-3 or TRBV12-4 and TRBJ1-5; D is possibly TRBD1 (6 bases). The CDR3 is 18 residues long. V was pared by 3 bases and J by 0 bases, with 18 bases between. In DNA form, the CDR3 reads TGTGCCAGCAGTTTCTTGGGGGACATAAACTATAGCAATCAGCCCCAGCATTTT. Translation: CASSFLGDINYSNQPQHF.

This clonotype was observed many times. The chain employs TRBV3-1 and TRBJ2-5, with TRBD1 matching over 7 bases. With 4 bases clipped from V and 4 bases from J, the junction kept 9 bases outside the gene matches. Looked up from germline, CDR1 is LGHDT and CDR2 is YNNKEL (reference sequence). The CDR3 covers 15 residues. The CDR3 DNA sequence: TGTGCCAGCAGCCCAACTCGGACAGGATTAGAGACCCAGTACTTC. As protein: CASSPTRTGLETQYF.

The V and J genes are TRBV30 and TRBJ2-5; D might be TRBD1 or TRBD2, each matching 6 bases. V was pared by 4 bases and J by 5 bases, with 20 bases between. The CDR3 spans 15 residues. Germline V gives CDR1 GTSNPN, CDR2 SVGIG (reference sequence). CDR3 amino acids: CAWMTPRGLGETQYF. CDR3 sequence (DNA): TGTGCCTGGATGACACCCCGGGGGCTGGGGGAGACCCAGTACTTC.

The sample holds many counts of this clonotype. The chain combines TRBV29-1 with TRBJ2-7, with TRBD1 identical over 9 bases. Germline CDR1 SQVTM, CDR2 ANQGSEA. This CDR3 spans 14 amino acids. J lost 10 bases, V lost 3 bases, and 13 bases had no gene match. The CDR3 DNA reads TGCAGCGTTGATTGGGACAGGGATGTTGGGATACAGTACTTC. Translated: CSVDWDRDVGIQYF.

This clonotype was seen ten or more times. This sequence joins TRBV6-1 and TRBJ1-1; unclear D gene. CDR3 size: 14 residues. Per the germline V gene, CDR1 is MNHNS and CDR2 is SASEGT. Trimming cost V 1 base and J 4 bases, with 10 bases left between them. Here the CDR3 reads CASSEVLTVTEAFF. In nucleotides, the CDR3 is TGTGCCAGCAGTGAAGTTTTGACGGTCACTGAAGCTTTCTTT.

This clonotype has a count of ten or more. The chain links TRBV28 to TRBJ2-5; D is perhaps TRBD2 (5 bases). The CDR3 sequence is 13 residues long. Germline lookup yields CDR1 MDHEN and CDR2 SYDVKM. The ends were cut back, 3 bases at V and 6 bases at J, with 11 bases in the middle. The CDR3 nucleotides are TGTGCCAGCAGTTTGTTAGCGTGGAAGACCCAGTACTTC. It specifies CASSLLAWKTQYF.

This clonotype was seen a handful of times. The germline gene is not matched at one end of the junction; a read error may be the cause. The chain combines TRBV28 with TRBJ1-5; a possible D gene is TRBD1 (6 bases). CDR3 size: 16 residues. The germline CDR1 and CDR2 sequences are MDHEN and SYDVKM. CDR3 amino acids: CANSLAGAASIRHQHF. The DNA of the CDR3 is TGTGCCAACAGTTTAGCGGGGGCAGCTTCCATTCGGCACCAGCATTTT.